Listed below are T cell receptor beta chains from one sample, sequenced in a study of PD-1 blockade in mismatch repair-deficient tumors. The assay was immunoSEQ multiplex PCR, and TCRdb's table has in-frame clones only and misses some. The table includes approximately 100,000 clones, 82% detected once. The specimen comprised peripheral blood, sampled approximately 8 months after starting pembrolizumab. These receptors were taken from an adult with mismatch repair-deficient cancer. Each CDR3 is given with its conserved first and last residue. The D gene is left open where the match is weak. A clone size is listed for some rows: how often the clone was seen (once, few, many), or a class if it is expanded.

size	V	D	J	CDR3	DNA
once	TRBV21-1	NA	TRBJ2-3	CASSKYPLREVPNDHTDTQYF	TGTGCCAGCAGCAAATATCCTTTACGGGAGGTCCCGAACGACCACACAGATACGCAGTATTTT
NA	TRBV7-2	TRBD2	TRBJ2-1	CASSPSGTSGMYEQFF	TGTGCCAGCAGCCCATCCGGGACTAGCGGGATGTATGAGCAGTTCTTC
few	TRBV7-9	TRBD2	TRBJ2-3	CASSLNTPSGGTDTQYF	TGTGCCAGCAGCCTAAATACCCCTAGCGGGGGGACAGATACGCAGTATTTT
NA	TRBV5-1	TRBD1	TRBJ1-2	CASSPQPGTGIDSYGYTF	TGCGCCAGCAGCCCTCAACCCGGGACAGGGATTGATAGCTATGGCTACACCTTC
NA	TRBV7-8	NA	TRBJ2-3	CASSFVSDTQYF	TGTGCCAGCAGCTTCGTCTCAGATACGCAGTATTTT
NA	TRBV19	TRBD1	TRBJ1-5	CASLGGQGAGGSSNQPQHF	TGTGCCAGCCTAGGGGGACAGGGGGCAGGAGGTTCTAGCAATCAGCCCCAGCATTTT
NA	TRBV9	NA	TRBJ1-3	CASSSRDIGNTIYF	TGTGCCAGCAGCTCACGGGACATTGGAAACACCATATATTTT
NA	TRBV6-1	TRBD2	TRBJ2-7	CASSVTLPLAGAGEQYF	TGTGCCAGCAGTGTTACCCTACCACTAGCGGGAGCGGGCGAGCAGTACTTC
NA	TRBV7-6	NA	TRBJ2-4	CASTRGDIQYF	TGTGCCAGCACCCGTGGGGACATTCAGTACTTC
NA	TRBV7-2	NA	TRBJ1-5	CASSFDSSNQPQHF	TGTGCCAGCAGCTTCGACAGTAGCAATCAGCCCCAGCATTTT
NA	TRBV11-2	TRBD1	TRBJ2-5	CASSPGTGRGTQYF	TGTGCCAGCAGCCCAGGGACAGGGCGGGGGACCCAGTACTTC
NA	TRBV11-3	NA	TRBJ1-2	CASSPSTALNYGYTF	TGTGCCAGCAGCCCATCGACCGCCCTGAACTATGGCTACACCTTC
NA	TRBV7-7	NA	TRBJ2-3	CASSLGGVGTDTQYF	TGTGCTAGCAGCTTAGGAGGGGTGGGCACAGATACGCAGTATTTT
NA	TRBV2	TRBD1	TRBJ1-5	CASSEGPGTEIQHF	TGTGCCAGCAGTGAAGGCCCCGGGACAGAGATCCAGCATTTT
NA	TRBV13	TRBD2	TRBJ2-5	CASSSGLAGGVETQYF	TGTGCCAGCAGCTCCGGACTAGCGGGAGGTGTTGAGACCCAGTACTTC
NA	TRBV27	NA	TRBJ2-2	CASSPFVVEGIVTGELFF	TGTGCCAGCAGCCCATTTGTTGTGGAAGGAATTGTTACCGGGGAGCTGTTTTTT
few	TRBV6-5	NA	TRBJ2-7	CASSSNPLYEQYF	TGTGCCAGCAGTTCGAACCCCCTCTACGAGCAGTACTTC
NA	TRBV5-1	TRBD1	TRBJ1-1	CASSSDRVDTEAFF	TGCGCCAGCAGCTCCGACAGGGTTGACACTGAAGCTTTCTTT
NA	TRBV13	NA	TRBJ1-1	CARCSMNTEAFF	TGTGCCAGGTGTAGCATGAACACTGAAGCTTTCTTT
NA	TRBV7-2	NA	TRBJ2-1	CASSLAGVGNEQFF	TGTGCCAGCAGCTTAGCGGGAGTGGGAAATGAGCAGTTCTTC
NA	TRBV5-1	NA	TRBJ1-4	CASSLSGVLFF	TGCGCCAGCAGCTTGTCTGGCGTTCTGTTTTTT